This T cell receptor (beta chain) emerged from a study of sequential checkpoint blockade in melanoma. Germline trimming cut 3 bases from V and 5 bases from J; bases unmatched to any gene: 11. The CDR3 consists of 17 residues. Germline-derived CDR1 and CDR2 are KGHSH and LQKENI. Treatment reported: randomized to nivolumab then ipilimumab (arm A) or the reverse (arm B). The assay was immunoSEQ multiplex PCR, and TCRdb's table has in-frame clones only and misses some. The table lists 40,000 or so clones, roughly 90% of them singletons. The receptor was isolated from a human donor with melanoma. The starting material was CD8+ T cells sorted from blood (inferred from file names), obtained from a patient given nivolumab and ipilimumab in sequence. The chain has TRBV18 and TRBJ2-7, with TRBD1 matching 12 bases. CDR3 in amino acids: CASSPLPGTGGLDEQYF. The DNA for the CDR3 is TGTGCCAGCTCACCGCTCCCCGGGACAGGGGGCCTCGACGAGCAGTACTTC.